The present TCR beta chain was sequenced within a study of cytomegalovirus exposure and HLA in healthy donors. Study-wide points: In an earlier analysis, in roughly 580 donors, most V segments appeared productive either ~87% or ~30% of the time. There were some public TCRs occurring in many donors, but most TCR sequences were rare.

This CDR3 has 14 amino acids. V lost 3 bases and J lost 3, with 12 bases in between. Germline CDR1 and CDR2: SGHRS and YFSETQ. With regard to this clone: Its specificity is not known.

With 60 Vbeta and 13 Jbeta primers, the PCR was carried out. TCRdb's table, derived via immunoSEQ multiplex PCR, lists solely in-frame clones and lacks some. Of over 130,000 clones listed, around 80% are singletons. This TCR came from a man in his forties in good health and CMV-seronegative. The V call is TRBV5-1, the J call TRBJ1-1, with a weak D call TRBD1 (5 bases). The specimen sequenced was PBMCs. The CDR3: CASSSSDSYTEAFF. Written as DNA, the CDR3 is TGCGCCAGCAGCTCCTCCGACAGTTACACTGAAGCTTTCTTT.